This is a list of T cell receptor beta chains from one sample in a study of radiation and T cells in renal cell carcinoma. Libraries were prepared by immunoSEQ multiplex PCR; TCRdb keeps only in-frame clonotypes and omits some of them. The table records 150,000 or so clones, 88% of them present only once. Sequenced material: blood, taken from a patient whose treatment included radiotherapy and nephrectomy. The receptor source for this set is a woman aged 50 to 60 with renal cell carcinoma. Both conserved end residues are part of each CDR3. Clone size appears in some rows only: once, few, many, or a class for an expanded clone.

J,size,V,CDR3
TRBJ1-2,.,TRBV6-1,CASSGLDRGNYGYTF
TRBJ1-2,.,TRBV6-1,CASKQADYGYTF
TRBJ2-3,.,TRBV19,CASSIGAGEGDTQYF
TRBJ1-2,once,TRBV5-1,CASSPEGTNYGYTF
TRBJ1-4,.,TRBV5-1,CASSLGLQAFATNEKLFF
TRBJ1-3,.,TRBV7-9,CASSLARESSGNTIYF
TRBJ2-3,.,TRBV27,CASSLSILGTSGGRTDTQYF
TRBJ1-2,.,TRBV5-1,CASSFMEGGYGYTF
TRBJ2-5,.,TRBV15,CATTLDMGFQETQYF
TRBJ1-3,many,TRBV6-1,CASSTRQGTGNTIYF
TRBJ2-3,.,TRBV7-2,CASSIIAGGDTDTQYF
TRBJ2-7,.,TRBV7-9,CASSFGMYEQYF
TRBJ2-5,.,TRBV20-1,CSARDRVNQYF
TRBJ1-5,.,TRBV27,CASSLQRGNQPQHF
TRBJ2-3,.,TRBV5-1,CASSFSGTSTDTQYF
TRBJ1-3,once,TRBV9,CASSVEGTRGNTIYF